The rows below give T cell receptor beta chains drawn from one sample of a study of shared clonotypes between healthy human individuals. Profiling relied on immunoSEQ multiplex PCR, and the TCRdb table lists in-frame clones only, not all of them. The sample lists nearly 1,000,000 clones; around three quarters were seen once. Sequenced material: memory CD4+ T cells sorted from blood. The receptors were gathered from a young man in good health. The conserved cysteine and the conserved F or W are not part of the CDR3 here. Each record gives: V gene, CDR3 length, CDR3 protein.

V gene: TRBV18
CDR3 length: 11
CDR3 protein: ASSTGTKETQY

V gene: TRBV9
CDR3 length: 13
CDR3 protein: ASSLSGRGNYGYT

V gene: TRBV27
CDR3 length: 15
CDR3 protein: ASSREYSLSGANVLT

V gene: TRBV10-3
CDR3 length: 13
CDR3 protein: AISESMQVGTEAF

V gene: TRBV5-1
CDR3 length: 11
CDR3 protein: ASSLPLTGELF

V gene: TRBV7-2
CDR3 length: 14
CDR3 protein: ASRLMAGGVTDTQY

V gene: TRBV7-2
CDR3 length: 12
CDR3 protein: ASSLQGANTEAF

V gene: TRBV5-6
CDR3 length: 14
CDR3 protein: ASRPGGTWGNSPLH

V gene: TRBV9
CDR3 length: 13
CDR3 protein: ASSLGVGGNQPQH

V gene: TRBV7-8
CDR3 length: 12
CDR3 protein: ASSLTVGSYEQY

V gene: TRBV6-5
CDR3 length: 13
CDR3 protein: ASSYSRRDNSPLH

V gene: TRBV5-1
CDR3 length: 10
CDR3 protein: ASSSDAYEQY

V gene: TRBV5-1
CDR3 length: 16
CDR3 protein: ASSYDGTVFSGANVLT

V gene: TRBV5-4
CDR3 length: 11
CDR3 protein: ASSFLTNTEAF

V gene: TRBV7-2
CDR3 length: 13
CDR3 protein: ASSLAGHSNQPQH

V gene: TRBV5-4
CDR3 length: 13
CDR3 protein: ASSLTGSLQETQY

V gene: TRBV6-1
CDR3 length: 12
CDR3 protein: ASALLAGGVEQY

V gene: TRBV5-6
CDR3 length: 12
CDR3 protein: ASSLDAKYYGYT

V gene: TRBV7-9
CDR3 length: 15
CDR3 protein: ASSLGFDSPSGNTIY

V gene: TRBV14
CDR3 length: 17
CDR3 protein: ASSRRSPGGASGANVLT

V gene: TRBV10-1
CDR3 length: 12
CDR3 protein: ASSEGRTTGELF

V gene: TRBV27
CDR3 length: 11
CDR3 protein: ASSLHEGAPLH

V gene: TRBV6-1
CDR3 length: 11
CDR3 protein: ASSSKLPQPQH

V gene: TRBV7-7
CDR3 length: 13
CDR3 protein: ASSLLPAANNEQF

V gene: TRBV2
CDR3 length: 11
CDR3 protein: ASSLQRNSPLH

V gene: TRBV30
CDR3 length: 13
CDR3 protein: AIDRGASGANVLT

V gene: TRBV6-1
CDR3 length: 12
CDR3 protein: ASRVRQGTGELF

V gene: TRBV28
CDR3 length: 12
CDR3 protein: ASSKRGPSYEQY

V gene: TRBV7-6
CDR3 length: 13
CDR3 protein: ASSPLGGLHNEQF

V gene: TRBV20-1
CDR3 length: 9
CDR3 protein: SARGGNEQF

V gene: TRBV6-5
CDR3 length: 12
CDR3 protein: ASGIYRGSQPQH

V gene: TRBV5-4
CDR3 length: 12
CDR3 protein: ASSQVGAGGEQY

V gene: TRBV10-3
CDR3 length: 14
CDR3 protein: AISISNLGYDNEQF

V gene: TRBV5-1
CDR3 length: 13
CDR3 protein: ASSLSSQGRNTIY

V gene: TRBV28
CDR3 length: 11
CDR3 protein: ASSLGWGLEQY

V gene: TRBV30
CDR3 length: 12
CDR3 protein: AWSTGTGSYGYT

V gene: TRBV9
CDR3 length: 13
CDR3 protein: ASSLSTGSYNEQF

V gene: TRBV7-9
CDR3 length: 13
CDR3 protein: ASSLAPSSQAEQY

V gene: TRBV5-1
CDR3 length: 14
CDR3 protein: ASSLTVGTSLETQY

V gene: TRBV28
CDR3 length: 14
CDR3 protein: ASSLPYRLGKNIQY